One and the same sample provided the 20 T cell receptor beta chains below, sequenced in a study of blood T cell repertoires in COVID-19. This table comes from immunoSEQ multiplex PCR, and its TCRdb copy is limited to in-frame clones, with some not included. The table lists fewer than 200,000 clones, around 80% of them singletons. The source material was PBMCs or T cells enriched from blood (not recorded which). The receptors derive from a woman between 50 and 59 years old in a cohort exposed to, infected with or recovered from COVID-19 (not recorded which).

The rearrangement links TRBV18 to TRBJ2-1; D gene uncertain. V was clipped by 1 base and J by 8 bases, with 12 bases between them. CDR3 length: 14 amino acids. Germline assignment: CDR1 KGHSH and CDR2 LQKENI. The CDR3 DNA reads as TGTGCCAGCTCACCACTAGCCCGGCCGGATGAGCAGTTCTTC. Its protein is CASSPLARPDEQFF.

The chain joins TRBV28 to TRBJ1-2, with 8 bases aligning to TRBD1. V trimming: 4 bases; J trimming: 2 bases; junction bases outside the gene matches: 3. The CDR3 is 14 amino acids. The germline V gene has CDR1 MDHEN and CDR2 SYDVKM. The CDR3 sequence: CASSSQGENYGYTF. CDR3 DNA sequence: TGTGCCAGCAGTTCACAGGGGGAAAACTATGGCTACACCTTC.

The V and J genes are TRBV11-2 and TRBJ2-2; TRBD2 matches 8 bases. The CDR3 has 19 amino acids. V shed 0 bases and J 2 bases; nucleotides not matched to a gene: 11. Germline V gene lookup returns CDR1 SGHAT and CDR2 FQNNGV. CDR3 coding DNA: TGTGCCAGCAGCTTAGACTGGCGGGGGGCTCTCCCCAACACCGGGGAGCTGTTTTTT. It encodes CASSLDWRGALPNTGELFF.

This rearrangement joins TRBV10-3 to TRBJ2-7; 10 bases match TRBD2. The CDR3 spans 16 residues. The germline V gene encodes CDR1 ENHRY and CDR2 SYGVKD. V trimming: 4 bases; J trimming: 3 bases; junction bases outside the gene matches: 9. CDR3 region: CAISGGIAGGNYEQYF. CDR3 in DNA: TGTGCCATCAGTGGGGGAATAGCGGGAGGTAACTACGAGCAGTACTTC.

This clone turned up a few times. The chain has TRBV28 and TRBJ1-6; TRBD1 might be the D (6 bases). The CDR3 has 16 amino acids. V was clipped by 5 bases and J by 4 bases, with 15 bases between them. CDR1 and CDR2 (germline): MDHEN, SYDVKM. CDR3 region: CASSVDGQTYNSPLHF. In DNA, the CDR3 is TGTGCCAGCAGTGTAGATGGACAGACTTATAATTCACCCCTCCACTTT.

V usage is TRBV7-2 and J usage is TRBJ2-3; D unclear. The CDR3 consists of 12 residues. Germline V gives CDR1 SGHTA, CDR2 FQGNSA. With 5 bases removed from V and 2 bases from J, the gap between germline ends came to 5 bases. CDR3 bases: TGTGCCAGCAGCACAAACACAGATACGCAGTATTTT. Its protein is CASSTNTDTQYF.

This chain joins TRBV7-9 and TRBJ1-2; D gene ambiguous. The V gene lost 2 bases and the J gene lost 2 bases, with 6 bases spanning the gap. The germline V gene has CDR1 SEHNR and CDR2 FQNEAQ (reference sequence). The CDR3 consists of 13 residues. The CDR3 loop is CASSLMTNYGYTF. Written as DNA, the CDR3 is TGTGCCAGCAGCTTAATGACAAACTATGGCTACACCTTC. The whole variable domain, filled in from reference TRBV7-9 and TRBJ1-2, reads DTGVSQNPRHKITKRGQNVTFRCDPISEHNRLYWYRQTLGQGPEFLTYFQNEAQLEKSRLLSDRFSAERPKGSFSTLEIQRTEQGDSAMYLCASSLMTNYGYTFGSGTRLTVV.

The chain joins TRBV3-1 (or the pseudogene TRBV3-2) to TRBJ2-1; TRBD1 aligns across 8 bases. The germline V gene encodes CDR1 LGHDT and CDR2 YNNKEL (reference sequence). This CDR3 spans 19 amino acids. Trimming took 2 bases from V and 5 from J; bases not matched to a gene: 17. The DNA of the CDR3 is TGTGCCAGCAGCCAAAACCGTCATCCCAACAGGGGGGAGAACAATGAGCAGTTCTTC. This encodes CASSQNRHPNRGENNEQFF.

The chain carries TRBV30 and TRBJ2-1, with TRBD1 matching over 9 bases. Germline V lookup: CDR1 GTSNPN, CDR2 SVGIG (reference sequence). The CDR3 has 12 residues. V lost 0 bases and J lost 13; bases outside the gene matches: 4. The chain's CDR3 is CAWSVWDRDQFF. CDR3 DNA sequence: TGTGCCTGGAGTGTTTGGGACAGGGATCAGTTCTTC.

This clone occurred a few times. This chain links TRBV6-5 with TRBJ2-1; 8 bases are shared with TRBD1. J lost 5 bases, V lost 6 bases, and 9 bases had no gene match. Per the germline V gene, CDR1 is MNHEY and CDR2 is SVGAGI. The CDR3 is 15 amino acids. The DNA of the CDR3 is TGTGCCAGCAGCCCCTCGACAGGGGTGCACAATGAGCAGTTCTTC. The encoded protein is CASSPSTGVHNEQFF.

The V gene is TRBV23-1, the J gene TRBJ2-1, with D possibly being TRBD1 (6 bases). TRBV23-1 is reported as an ORF; its role is uncertain. The CDR3 is made up of 17 amino acids. The germline V and J ends were trimmed by 6 bases and 4 bases, with 22 bases remaining between them. CDR3 region: CASRRQTGKAKYNEQFF. The CDR3 DNA follows: TGCGCCAGCAGACGGCAGACAGGCAAGGCTAAGTACAATGAGCAGTTCTTC.

The genes are TRBV3-1 (or the pseudogene TRBV3-2) and TRBJ2-2; no definite D call. The CDR3 has 12 residues. Trimming took 3 bases from V and 6 from J, leaving 5 bases between them. The germline gives CDR1 LGHDT, CDR2 YNNKEL (reference sequence). CDR3 sequence (DNA): TGTGCCAGCAGCCACAGTTCCGGGGAGCTGTTTTTT. Translation: CASSHSSGELFF.

This chain joins TRBV29-1 and TRBJ2-1, with D possibly matching TRBD1 (6 bases). Trimming removed 3 bases at V and 10 bases at J, with 10 bases between. CDR1 is SQVTM and CDR2 is ANQGSEA in the germline V gene. This CDR3 spans 11 amino acids. Here the CDR3 DNA reads TGCAGCGTTGATTGGGGGCGAGAGCAGTTCTTC. This gives the protein CSVDWGREQFF.

The chain is built from TRBV5-4 and TRBJ2-2; 7 bases map to TRBD2. Germline CDR1 SGHNT, CDR2 YYREEE (reference sequence). Unmatched junction bases numbered 4, after V lost 4 bases and J lost 4 bases. The CDR3 consists of 14 residues. The CDR3 reads CASSREASTGELFF. The DNA for the CDR3 is TGTGCCAGCAGCCGGGAGGCAAGCACCGGGGAGCTGTTTTTT.

The genes are TRBV9 and TRBJ1-2, with TRBD1 matching over 10 bases. The CDR3 extends over 16 amino acids. CDR1 SGDLS and CDR2 YYNGEE come from the germline V gene. The trim removed 3 bases at V and 3 bases at J, leaving 8 bases unmatched. CDR3 in DNA: TGTGCCAGCAGCGATAATGACAGGGGGCTTTACTATGGCTACACCTTC. Protein sequence: CASSDNDRGLYYGYTF.

This clone was counted at least ten times. V gene TRBV7-2 combines with J gene TRBJ1-1, with 9 bases aligning to TRBD1. With 4 bases clipped from V and 6 bases from J, the junction kept 18 bases outside the gene matches. In germline, CDR1 is SGHTA, CDR2 FQGNSA. The CDR3 totals 18 residues. The CDR3 sequence is CASSSAGQGGREVAEAFF. The CDR3 region has the DNA TGTGCCAGCAGCTCCGCGGGACAGGGAGGGAGGGAGGTGGCTGAAGCTTTCTTT. Together with reference TRBV7-2 and TRBJ1-1, the CDR3 gives the full variable domain: GAGVSQSPSNKVTEKGKDVELRCDPISGHTALYWYRQSLGQGLEFLIYFQGNSAPDKSGLPSDRFSAERTGGSVSTLTIQRTQQEDSAVYLCASSSAGQGGREVAEAFFGQGTRLTVV.

This clone occurred once. The chain employs TRBV6-5 and TRBJ1-3, with 10 bases lining up with TRBD1. CDR1 MNHEY and CDR2 SVGAGI come from the germline V gene. J gave up 4 bases and V 4 bases, and 7 bases lay outside the gene matches. The CDR3 consists of 16 residues. For the CDR3, the DNA is TGTGCCAGCAGTTCCGGGACAGGGGATTCAGGAAACACCATATATTTT. Its protein is CASSSGTGDSGNTIYF.

The CDR3 loop reads CASSSEDTQYF. In nucleotides, the CDR3 is TGTGCCAGCAGTTCTGAGGATACGCAGTATTTT. The J gene is TRBJ2-3, the V gene TRBV12-3 or TRBV12-4; D not resolved. V was clipped by 4 bases and J by 6 bases, with 5 bases between them. This CDR3 contains 11 residues.

This clone was counted a single time. This chain joins TRBV7-3 and TRBJ2-3; 13 bases align to TRBD2. Germline assignment: CDR1 SGHTA and CDR2 FQGTGA. The CDR3 covers 16 residues. V gave up 5 bases and J gave up 3 bases; unmatched junction bases: 5. CDR3 DNA sequence: TGTGCCAGCAGCCAAGGACTAGCGGGGGTTACAGATACGCAGTATTTT. Its protein product is CASSQGLAGVTDTQYF.

This rearrangement joins TRBV5-1 to TRBJ2-7, with 7 bases matching TRBD2. The V gene end was trimmed by 0 bases and the J gene end by 2 bases; junction bases not matched to a gene: 5. In germline, CDR1 is SGHRS, CDR2 YFSETQ. The CDR3 spans 15 residues. The CDR3: CASSLEVAGPYEQYF. The CDR3 bases are TGCGCCAGCAGCTTGGAAGTAGCGGGCCCCTACGAGCAGTACTTC.